Listed below are T cell receptor beta chains from one sample, sequenced in a study of T cell responses to AZD1222 COVID-19 vaccine. Method: immunoSEQ multiplex PCR; TCRdb's copy keeps in-frame clones and lacks some. The sample gives roughly 77,000 clones, approximately 90% of which show up once; approximately 3.2% is in the top ten. This specimen consisted of peripheral blood, obtained 28 days after the second AZD1222 dose. All receptors derive from an adult who received the AZD1222 COVID-19 vaccine. Each CDR3 is given with its conserved first and last residue. The D gene is left open where the match is weak. Clone size appears in some rows only: once, few, many, or a class for an expanded clone.

TRBV21-1,TRBJ2-1,NA,15,NA,CASSKGGGTPNEQFF,TGTGCCAGCAGCAAAGGGGGGGGGACACCTAATGAGCAGTTCTTC
TRBV4-1,TRBJ1-5,NA,16,TRBD1,CASSHLLQGSNQPQHF,TGCGCCAGCAGCCATTTATTACAGGGGAGCAATCAGCCCCAGCATTTT
TRBV24-1,TRBJ1-2,NA,14,NA,CATSDAGTDYGYTF,TGTGCCACCAGTGATGCCGGGACGGACTATGGCTACACCTTC
TRBV5-8,TRBJ2-3,NA,17,TRBD2,CASSLEGASGSLDTQYF,TGTGCCAGCAGCTTGGAGGGGGCTAGCGGGAGTTTAGATACGCAGTATTTT
TRBV18,TRBJ1-3,NA,14,NA,CASSQGNSGNTIYF,TGTGCCAGCTCACAAGGGAACTCTGGAAACACCATATATTTT
TRBV9,TRBJ1-6,NA,12,NA,CASSPNNSPLHF,TGTGCCAGCAGCCCAAATAATTCACCCCTCCACTTT
TRBV13,TRBJ2-1,NA,12,NA,CASSLGSNEQFF,TGTGCCAGCAGCTTAGGTTCAAATGAGCAGTTCTTC
TRBV19,TRBJ1-2,NA,14,NA,CASSMRVTNYGYTF,TGTGCCAGTAGTATGCGGGTGACGAACTATGGCTACACCTTC
TRBV7-6,TRBJ2-2,few,16,TRBD2,CASSLVSGSYTGELFF,TGTGCCAGCAGCTTAGTTAGCGGGAGTTACACCGGGGAGCTGTTTTTT
TRBV20-1,TRBJ1-5,NA,13,NA,CSASTDHNQPQHF,TGCAGTGCTAGTACCGATCACAATCAGCCCCAGCATTTT
TRBV9,TRBJ2-5,NA,16,TRBD1,CASSAPRQGARETQYF,TGTGCCAGCAGCGCACCCCGACAGGGGGCGCGGGAGACCCAGTACTTC
TRBV7-7,TRBJ2-5,NA,15,TRBD2,CASSFQRGGKETQYF,TGTGCCAGCAGCTTTCAGCGGGGGGGCAAAGAGACCCAGTACTTC
TRBV3-1/TRBV3-2,TRBJ1-1,NA,14,NA,CASSPGGGWTEAFF,TGTGCCAGCAGCCCCGGCGGGGGGTGGACTGAAGCTTTCTTT
TRBV2,TRBJ1-4,NA,17,NA,CASSELDGYPTNEKLFF,TGTGCCAGCAGTGAATTGGACGGTTATCCAACTAATGAAAAACTGTTTTTT
TRBV9,TRBJ1-3,NA,15,TRBD1,CASSVGTGAGNTIYF,TGTGCCAGCAGCGTAGGAACAGGGGCTGGAAACACCATATATTTT
TRBV11-3,TRBJ1-4,NA,15,NA,CASSLDRDLRAELFF,TGTGCCAGCAGCTTAGATCGGGACCTGAGGGCGGAACTGTTTTTT
TRBV9,TRBJ1-1,NA,14,NA,CASSVAGKNTEAFF,TGTGCCAGCAGCGTAGCTGGCAAGAACACTGAAGCTTTCTTT
TRBV24-1,TRBJ2-1,NA,15,TRBD2,CATSDEGRGHNEQFF,TGTGCCACCAGTGATGAAGGGAGGGGACACAATGAGCAGTTCTTC
TRBV4-1,TRBJ2-2,few,15,TRBD1,CASSPRQGSTGELFF,TGCGCCAGCAGCCCCCGACAGGGGAGCACCGGGGAGCTGTTTTTT
TRBV19,TRBJ2-4,once,14,NA,CATQEDLAKNIQYF,TGTGCCACGCAGGAGGATCTAGCCAAAAACATTCAGTACTTC
TRBV15,TRBJ2-7,NA,13,NA,CATKWQGSYEQYF,TGTGCCACCAAATGGCAGGGCTCCTACGAGCAGTACTTC
TRBV11-3,TRBJ2-2,NA,17,TRBD1,CASSLGFRGSNTGELFF,TGTGCCAGCAGCTTAGGGTTCAGGGGGTCGAACACCGGGGAGCTGTTTTTT
TRBV3-1/TRBV3-2,TRBJ1-6,NA,14,TRBD1,CASGDRGYNSPLHF,TGTGCCAGCGGCGACAGGGGCTATAATTCACCCCTCCACTTT
TRBV7-9,TRBJ2-7,NA,16,NA,CASSSTTGTVTYEQYF,TGTGCCAGCAGTTCCACCACCGGGACGGTCACCTACGAGCAGTACTTC
TRBV30,TRBJ1-3,few,16,TRBD1,CAWSVQGANSGNTIYF,TGTGCCTGGAGTGTACAGGGGGCTAACTCTGGAAACACCATATATTTT
TRBV5-1,TRBJ2-2,NA,18,NA,CASSYSRDLGSNTGELFF,TGCGCCAGCAGCTATAGCCGGGACCTCGGAAGTAACACCGGGGAGCTGTTTTTT
TRBV11-2,TRBJ1-4,NA,16,NA,CASSQVGATNREKLFF,TGTGCCAGCAGCCAAGTAGGGGCCACGAACAGAGAAAAACTGTTTTTT
TRBV5-1,TRBJ1-6,NA,14,NA,CASSRAGINSPLHF,TGCGCCAGCAGCCGGGCCGGAATCAATTCACCCCTCCACTTT